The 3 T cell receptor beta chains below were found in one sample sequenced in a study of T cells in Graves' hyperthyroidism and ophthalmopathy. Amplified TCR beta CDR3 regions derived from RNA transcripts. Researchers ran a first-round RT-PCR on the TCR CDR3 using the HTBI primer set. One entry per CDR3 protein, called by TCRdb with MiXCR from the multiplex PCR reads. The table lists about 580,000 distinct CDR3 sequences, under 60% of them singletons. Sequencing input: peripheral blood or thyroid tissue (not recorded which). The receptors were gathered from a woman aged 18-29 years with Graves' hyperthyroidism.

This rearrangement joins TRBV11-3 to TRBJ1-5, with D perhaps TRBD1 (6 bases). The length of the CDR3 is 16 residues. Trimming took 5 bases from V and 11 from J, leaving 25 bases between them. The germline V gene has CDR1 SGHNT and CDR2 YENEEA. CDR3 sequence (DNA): TGTGCCAGCAGCGTAAAACAAGGGGGAGGAAGGGAGACCCAGCATTTT. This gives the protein CASSVKQGGGRETQHF.

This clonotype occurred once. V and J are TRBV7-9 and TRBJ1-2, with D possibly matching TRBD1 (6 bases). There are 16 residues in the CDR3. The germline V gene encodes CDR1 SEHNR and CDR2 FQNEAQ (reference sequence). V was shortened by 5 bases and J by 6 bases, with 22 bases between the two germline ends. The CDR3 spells CASSLDPGTQRDGYTF. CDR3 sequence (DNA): TGTGCCAGCAGCCTCGATCCCGGGACACAGCGTGATGGCTACACCTTC.

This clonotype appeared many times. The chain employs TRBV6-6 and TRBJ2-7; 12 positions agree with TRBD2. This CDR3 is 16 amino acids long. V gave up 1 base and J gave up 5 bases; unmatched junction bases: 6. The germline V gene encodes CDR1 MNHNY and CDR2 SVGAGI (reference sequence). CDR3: CASSYLGLAGLHEQYF. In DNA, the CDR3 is TGTGCCAGCAGTTACTTAGGACTAGCGGGACTCCACGAGCAGTACTTC.